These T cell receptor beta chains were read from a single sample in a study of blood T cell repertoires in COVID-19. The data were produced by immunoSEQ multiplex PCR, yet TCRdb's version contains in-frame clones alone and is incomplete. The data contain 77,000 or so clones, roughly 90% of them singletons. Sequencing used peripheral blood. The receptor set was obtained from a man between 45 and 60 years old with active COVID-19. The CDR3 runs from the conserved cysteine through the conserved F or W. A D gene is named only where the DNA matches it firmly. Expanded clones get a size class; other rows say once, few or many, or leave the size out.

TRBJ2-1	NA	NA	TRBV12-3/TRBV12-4	TGTGCCAGCAGTTGGGAGTTGAATGAGCAGTTCTTC	CASSWELNEQFF
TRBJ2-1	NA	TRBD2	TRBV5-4	TGTGCCAGCAGCTTGGCCCCTAGCGGTATACTCGAGCAGTTCTTC	CASSLAPSGILEQFF
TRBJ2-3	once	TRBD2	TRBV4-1	TGCGCCAGCACCCGCGGGGGGACTATGGCCACAGATACGCAGTATTTT	CASTRGGTMATDTQYF
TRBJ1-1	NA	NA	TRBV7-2	TGTGCCAGCAGTGCCAGGGTTAGGAGATTGAGCACTGAAGCTTTCTTT	CASSARVRRLSTEAFF
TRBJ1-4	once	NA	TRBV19	TGTGCCAGTAGCCGCCAGGGGAGATTTAAGGAAAAACTGTTTTTT	CASSRQGRFKEKLFF
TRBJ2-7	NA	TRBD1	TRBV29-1	TGCAGCGTTGGTTTTGGGACAGGGGAGTACGAGCAGTACTTC	CSVGFGTGEYEQYF
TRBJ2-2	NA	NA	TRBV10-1	TGCGCCAGCAGTACAGGGGGGGTGAGAACCGGGGAGCTGTTTTTT	CASSTGGVRTGELFF
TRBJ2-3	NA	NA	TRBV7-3	TGTGCCAGCAGCTTAGGGAGAGATACGCAGTATTTT	CASSLGRDTQYF
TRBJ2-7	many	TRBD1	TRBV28	TGTGCCAGCAGGCAGACAGGGAACGAGCAGTACTTC	CASRQTGNEQYF
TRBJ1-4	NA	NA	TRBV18	TGTGCCAGCTCTAAGCTGGCAGGAACTAATGAAAAACTGTTTTTT	CASSKLAGTNEKLFF
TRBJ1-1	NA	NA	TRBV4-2	TGTGCCAGCAGCCTAATCGGGGAAGTGAACACTGAAGCTTTCTTT	CASSLIGEVNTEAFF
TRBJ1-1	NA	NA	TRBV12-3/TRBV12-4	TGTGCCAGCAGCCGGACAGAACCGTATGAAGCTTTCTTT	CASSRTEPYEAFF
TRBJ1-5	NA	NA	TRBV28	TGTGCCAGCAGACCTCAAGCCGGGGAGCCCCAGCATTTT	CASRPQAGEPQHF
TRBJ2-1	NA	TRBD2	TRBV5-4	TGTGCCAGCAGCTTTAAGGGACTAATCTATGAGCAGTTCTTC	CASSFKGLIYEQFF
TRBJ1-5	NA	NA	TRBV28	TGTGCCAGCAGTTTAGGGCAGGGGAATCAGCCCCAGCATTTT	CASSLGQGNQPQHF
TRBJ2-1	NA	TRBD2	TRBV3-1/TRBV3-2	TGTGCCAGCAGCCAGGAGGGGACTAGCGGGAAGGTGAGATCCTACAATGAGCAGTTCTTC	CASSQEGTSGKVRSYNEQFF
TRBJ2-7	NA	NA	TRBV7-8	TGTGCCAGCAGCGCTTTTTCGCTTCAGGGGCCCCGCTCCTACGAGCAGTACTTC	CASSAFSLQGPRSYEQYF
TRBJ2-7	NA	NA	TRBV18	TGTGCCAGCTCACCACAAGGGGCAGGGTCATCATACGAGCAGTACTTC	CASSPQGAGSSYEQYF
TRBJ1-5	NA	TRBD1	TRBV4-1	TGCGCCAGCAGCCAAGTCCCCGTGGTCTGGGACAGGAGCAATCAGCCCCAGCATTTT	CASSQVPVVWDRSNQPQHF
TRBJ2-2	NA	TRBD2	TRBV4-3	TGCGCCAGCAGCCAAGTGGGGGGGACCGGGGAGCTGTTTTTT	CASSQVGGTGELFF
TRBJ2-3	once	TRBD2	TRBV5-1	TGCGCCAGCAGCCGAAGCGGGGGGGCCACAGATACGCAGTATTTT	CASSRSGGATDTQYF
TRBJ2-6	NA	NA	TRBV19	TGTGCCAGTAGTACGTTCCTCTCTGGGGCCAACGTCCTGACTTTC	CASSTFLSGANVLTF
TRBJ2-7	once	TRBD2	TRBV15	TGTGCCACCAGCAGCCCGCGGGGGGCCTTCTACGAGCAGTACTTC	CATSSPRGAFYEQYF
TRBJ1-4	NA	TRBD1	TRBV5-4	TGTGCCAGCAGCTTGGATTCGATGGGACAGGGCGGAGGCGAAAAACTGTTTTTT	CASSLDSMGQGGGEKLFF
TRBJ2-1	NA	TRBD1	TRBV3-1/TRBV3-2	TGTGCCAGCAGTCCCTCCCGTCGGGACAGGACAAACAATGAGCAGTTCTTC	CASSPSRRDRTNNEQFF
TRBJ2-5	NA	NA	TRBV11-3	TGTGCCAGCAGCTTAGTCTACAGGGCAGAGACCCAGTACTTC	CASSLVYRAETQYF
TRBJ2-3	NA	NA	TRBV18	TGTGCCAGCTCACCACCGCATCAGACAGATACGCAGTATTTT	CASSPPHQTDTQYF
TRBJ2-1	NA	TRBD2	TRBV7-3	TGTGCCAGCAGCTTGTCTAGCGGGAGTGGCAATGAGCAGTTCTTC	CASSLSSGSGNEQFF
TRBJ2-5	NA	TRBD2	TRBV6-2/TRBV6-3	TGTGCCAGCAGTTACGGGGACCCGTTAGCGGGAGGGGCGGAGACCCAGTACTTC	CASSYGDPLAGGAETQYF
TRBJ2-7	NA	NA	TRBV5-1	TGCGCCAGCAGCTTGGTCCCCGGTGATACCTACGAGCAGTACTTC	CASSLVPGDTYEQYF
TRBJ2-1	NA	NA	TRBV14	TGTGCCAGCAGCCAAGCGGTAGGGGTTGAGCAGTTCTTC	CASSQAVGVEQFF
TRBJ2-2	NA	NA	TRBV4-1	TGCGCCAGCAGCGAAGGGGACATGCCCACCGGGGAGCTGTTTTTT	CASSEGDMPTGELFF
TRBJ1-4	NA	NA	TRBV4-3	TGCGCCAGCAGCCAAGACCCTCCGGGAGCGGCTGTAGGAAAACTGTTTTTT	CASSQDPPGAAVGKLFF
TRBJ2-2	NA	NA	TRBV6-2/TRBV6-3	TGTGCCAGCAGCCCCTCAGGGCAGGGGTATGGATACACCGGGGAGCTGTTTTTT	CASSPSGQGYGYTGELFF
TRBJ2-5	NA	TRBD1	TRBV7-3	TGTGCCAGCAGCTCCAGACAGGGGGAGACCCAGTACTTC	CASSSRQGETQYF
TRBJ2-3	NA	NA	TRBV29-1	TGCAGCGCCGGGGGACCGGGAGTGACCACAGATACGCAGTATTTT	CSAGGPGVTTDTQYF
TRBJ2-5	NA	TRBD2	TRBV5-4	TGTGCCAGCAGCTTGGCCGCCGGGAGGGGGGGCCGGGAGACCCAGTACTTC	CASSLAAGRGGRETQYF
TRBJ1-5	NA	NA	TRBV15	TGTGCCACCAGCAGAGATCTAACAGGACAGAAGGGGCAGCCCCAGCATTTT	CATSRDLTGQKGQPQHF
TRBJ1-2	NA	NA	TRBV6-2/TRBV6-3	TGTGCCAGCAGTTACTCGAACACGGGAACTCGCCTCAACGGCTACACCTTC	CASSYSNTGTRLNGYTF
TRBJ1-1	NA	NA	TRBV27	TGTGCCAGCAGTTTTGTTGAGGGGGATAGGGCTTTCTTT	CASSFVEGDRAFF
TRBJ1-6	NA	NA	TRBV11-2	TGTGCCAGCAGCTCCCGGGACACGAGCTCCTATAATTCACCCCTCCACTTT	CASSSRDTSSYNSPLHF
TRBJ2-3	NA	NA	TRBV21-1	TGTGCCAGCAGCAACCGGGAGACAGATACGCAGTATTTT	CASSNRETDTQYF
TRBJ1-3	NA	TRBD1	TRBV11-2	TGTGCCAGCAGCGCGGGCGGGACAGTTATTGGAAACACCATATATTTT	CASSAGGTVIGNTIYF
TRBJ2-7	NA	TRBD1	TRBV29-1	TGCAGCGTTGGGGACAGCTCCTACGAGCAGTACTTC	CSVGDSSYEQYF
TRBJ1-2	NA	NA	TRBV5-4	TGTGCCAGCAGCGCCGCCCGGGGGGTCCTGGGCTACACCTTC	CASSAARGVLGYTF
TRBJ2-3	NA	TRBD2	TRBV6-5	TGTGCCAGCAGCCGACTAGCGGGGGGCCCCGATACGCAGTATTTT	CASSRLAGGPDTQYF
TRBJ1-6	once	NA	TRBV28	TGTGCCAGTGTAGCGGCAGACTCGTACTATAATTCACCCCTCCACTTT	CASVAADSYYNSPLHF
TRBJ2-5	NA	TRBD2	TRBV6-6	TGTGCCAGCCGACTAGCGGGACACGGGGAAGAGACCCAGTACTTC	CASRLAGHGEETQYF
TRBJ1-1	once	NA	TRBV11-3	TGTGCCAGCAGCTTAGTTGACGGGGTGAACACTGAAGCTTTCTTT	CASSLVDGVNTEAFF
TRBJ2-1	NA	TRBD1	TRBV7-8	TGTGCCAGCAGCATCGGGACAGTCAATGAGCAGTTCTTC	CASSIGTVNEQFF
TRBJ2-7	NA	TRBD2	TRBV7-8	TGTGCCAGCAGCTTAGCCCTAGCGGCCTCCTACGAGCAGTACTTC	CASSLALAASYEQYF
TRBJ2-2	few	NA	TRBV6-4	TGTGCCACCCGACATAGCGCGAACACCGGGGAGCTGTTTTTT	CATRHSANTGELFF
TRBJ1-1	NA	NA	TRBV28	TGTGCCAGCAGTTTGGTTGGGGGCACTAAGGCAGCTTTCTTT	CASSLVGGTKAAFF
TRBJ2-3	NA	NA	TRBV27	TGTGCCAGCAGTTTAGTTCGGCAGGGGCTAACCACAGATACGCAGTATTTT	CASSLVRQGLTTDTQYF
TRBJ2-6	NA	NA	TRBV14	TGTGCCAGCAGCCAAGTGAGCTCTGGGGCCAACGTCCTGACTTTC	CASSQVSSGANVLTF
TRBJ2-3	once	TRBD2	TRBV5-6	TGTGCCAGCAGCTTACTAGCGGGGACCCTCACAGATACGCAGTATTTT	CASSLLAGTLTDTQYF
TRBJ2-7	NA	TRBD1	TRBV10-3	TGTGCCATCAGTGCCGGGACAGGCCACTACGAGCAGTACTTC	CAISAGTGHYEQYF
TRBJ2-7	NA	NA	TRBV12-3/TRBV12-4	TGTGCCAGCAGTTTTGTTACTAGCTACGAGCAGTACTTC	CASSFVTSYEQYF
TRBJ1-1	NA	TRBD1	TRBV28	TGTGCCAGCAGCACCAACAGGGGGTCTTGGACTGAAGCTTTCTTT	CASSTNRGSWTEAFF
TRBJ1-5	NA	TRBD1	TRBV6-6	TGTGCCAGCAGACGACAGGGGAATCAGCCCCAGCATTTT	CASRRQGNQPQHF